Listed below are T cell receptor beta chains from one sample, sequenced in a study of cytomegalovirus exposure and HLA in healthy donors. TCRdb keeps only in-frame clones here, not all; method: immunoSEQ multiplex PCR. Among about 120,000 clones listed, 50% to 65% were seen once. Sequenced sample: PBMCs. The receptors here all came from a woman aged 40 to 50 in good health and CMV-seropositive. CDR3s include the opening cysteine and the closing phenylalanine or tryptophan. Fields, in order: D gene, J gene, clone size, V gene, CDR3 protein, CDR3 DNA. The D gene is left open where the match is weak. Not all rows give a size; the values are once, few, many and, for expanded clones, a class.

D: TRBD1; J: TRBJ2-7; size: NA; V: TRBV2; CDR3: CASRDRSASDEQYF; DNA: TGTGCCAGCAGGGACAGGAGCGCCTCGGACGAGCAGTACTTC
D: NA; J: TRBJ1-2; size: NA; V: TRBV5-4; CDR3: CASSQIDSTRYGYTF; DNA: TGTGCCAGCAGCCAAATCGACAGTACACGTTATGGCTACACCTTC
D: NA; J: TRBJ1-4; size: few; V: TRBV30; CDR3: CAWTPDREKLFF; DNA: TGTGCCTGGACCCCCGACAGAGAAAAACTGTTTTTT
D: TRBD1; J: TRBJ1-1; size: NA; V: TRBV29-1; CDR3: CSAVTGLNTEAFF; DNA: TGCAGCGCTGTGACAGGGCTCAACACTGAAGCTTTCTTT
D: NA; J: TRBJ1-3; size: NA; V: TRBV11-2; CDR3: CASSPRDSGNTIYF; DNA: TGTGCCAGCAGCCCGAGAGACTCTGGAAACACCATATATTTT
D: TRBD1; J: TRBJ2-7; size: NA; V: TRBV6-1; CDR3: CASSARTGPFYEQYF; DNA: TGTGCCAGCAGTGCCCGGACAGGGCCCTTCTACGAGCAGTACTTC
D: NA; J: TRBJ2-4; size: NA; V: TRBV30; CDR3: CAWSDGGNIQYF; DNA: TGTGCCTGGAGTGACGGGGGAAACATTCAGTACTTC
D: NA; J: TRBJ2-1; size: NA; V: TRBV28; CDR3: CASQSQFGYLVSEQFF; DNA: TGTGCCAGCCAATCCCAGTTTGGTTACCTAGTGAGTGAGCAGTTCTTC
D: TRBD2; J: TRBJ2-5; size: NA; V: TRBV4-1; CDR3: CASSQVVAGGRETQYF; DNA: TGCGCCAGCAGCCAAGTCGTGGCGGGAGGGCGTGAGACCCAGTACTTC
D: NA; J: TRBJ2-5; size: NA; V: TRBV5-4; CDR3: CASSSAGIQETQYF; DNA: TGTGCCAGCAGCTCGGCGGGGATCCAAGAGACCCAGTACTTC
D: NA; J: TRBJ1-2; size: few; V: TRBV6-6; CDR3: CASSLSVVGYTF; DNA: TGTGCCAGCAGTTTGAGCGTAGTCGGCTACACCTTC
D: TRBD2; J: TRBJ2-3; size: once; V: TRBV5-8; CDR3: CASSLGAGGYTDTQYF; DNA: TGTGCCAGCAGCTTGGGAGCGGGAGGGTACACAGATACGCAGTATTTT
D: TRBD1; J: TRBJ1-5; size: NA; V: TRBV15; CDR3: CATSGQGNQPQHF; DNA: TGTGCCACCAGCGGACAGGGCAATCAGCCCCAGCATTTT
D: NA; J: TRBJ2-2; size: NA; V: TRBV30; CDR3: CAWSSTGYTGELFF; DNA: TGTGCCTGGAGTTCGACGGGGTATACCGGGGAGCTGTTTTTT
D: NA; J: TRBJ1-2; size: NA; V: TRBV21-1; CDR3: CASSFPLTGDGYTF; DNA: TGTGCCAGCAGCTTTCCACTGACAGGGGATGGCTACACCTTC
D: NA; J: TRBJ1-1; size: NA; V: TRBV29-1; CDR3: CSVERRLMNTEAFF; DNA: TGCAGCGTTGAAAGGCGGCTCATGAACACTGAAGCTTTCTTT
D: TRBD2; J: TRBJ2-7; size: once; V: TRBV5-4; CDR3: CASSWEGSYEQYF; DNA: TGTGCCAGCAGCTGGGAGGGGTCCTACGAGCAGTACTTC
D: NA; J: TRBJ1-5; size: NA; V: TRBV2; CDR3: CASSGQYSNQPQHF; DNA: TGTGCCAGCAGTGGGCAGTATAGCAATCAGCCCCAGCATTTT
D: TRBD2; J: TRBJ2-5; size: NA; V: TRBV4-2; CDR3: CASSQAPSGSSETQYF; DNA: TGTGCCAGCAGCCAAGCCCCTAGCGGGAGTAGCGAGACCCAGTACTTC
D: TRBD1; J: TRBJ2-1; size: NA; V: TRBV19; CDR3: CASSIQWTGLRNEQFF; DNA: TGTGCCAGTAGTATCCAGTGGACAGGGCTTAGGAATGAGCAGTTCTTC
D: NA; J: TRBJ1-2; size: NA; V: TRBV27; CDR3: CASSPQDNYGYTF; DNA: TGTGCCAGCAGCCCTCAGGATAACTATGGCTACACCTTC
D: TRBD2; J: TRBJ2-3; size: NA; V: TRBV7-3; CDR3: CASSLIAGGPFTDTQYF; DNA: TGTGCCAGCAGCCTTATAGCGGGAGGGCCTTTCACAGATACGCAGTATTTT
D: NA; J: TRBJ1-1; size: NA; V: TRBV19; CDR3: CASSIAGEPMNTEAFF; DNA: TGTGCCAGTAGTATAGCCGGGGAACCTATGAACACTGAAGCTTTCTTT
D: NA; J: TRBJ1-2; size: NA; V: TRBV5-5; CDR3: CASSLGTGYYGYTF; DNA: TGTGCCAGCAGCTTGGGCACAGGGTACTATGGCTACACCTTC
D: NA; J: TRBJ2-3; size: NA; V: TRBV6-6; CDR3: CASSYSRLGTDTQYF; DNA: TGTGCCAGCAGTTACTCTCGTCTTGGCACAGATACGCAGTATTTT
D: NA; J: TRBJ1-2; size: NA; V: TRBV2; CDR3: CATGQTGYGYTF; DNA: TGTGCCACCGGACAAACAGGATATGGCTACACCTTC
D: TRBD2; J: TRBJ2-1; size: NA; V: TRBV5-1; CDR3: CASSGRTSGYNEQFF; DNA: TGCGCCAGCAGCGGGAGGACTAGCGGCTACAATGAGCAGTTCTTC
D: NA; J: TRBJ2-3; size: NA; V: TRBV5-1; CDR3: CASSNGQTTDTQYF; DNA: TGCGCCAGCAGCAACGGACAGACCACAGATACGCAGTATTTT
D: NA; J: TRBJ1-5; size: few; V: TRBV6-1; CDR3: CASSESRGTNQPQHF; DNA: TGTGCCAGCAGTGAGTCCAGGGGTACGAATCAGCCCCAGCATTTT
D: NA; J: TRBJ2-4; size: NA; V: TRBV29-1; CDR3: CSVVGQNKNIQYF; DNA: TGCAGCGTTGTTGGCCAGAACAAAAACATTCAGTACTTC
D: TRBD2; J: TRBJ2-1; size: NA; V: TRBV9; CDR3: CASSPDGRATEQFF; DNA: TGTGCCAGCAGCCCCGATGGGAGGGCAACTGAGCAGTTCTTC
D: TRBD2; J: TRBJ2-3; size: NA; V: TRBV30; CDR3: CAWSIGLAGSTDTQYF; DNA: TGTGCCTGGAGTATTGGGCTAGCGGGTAGCACAGATACGCAGTATTTT
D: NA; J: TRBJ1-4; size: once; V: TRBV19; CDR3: CASSINLVEEKLFF; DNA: TGTGCCAGTAGTATAAACCTAGTAGAAGAAAAACTGTTTTTT
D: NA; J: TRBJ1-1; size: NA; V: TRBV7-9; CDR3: CASSPSGGTGTEAFF; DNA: TGTGCCAGCAGCCCATCGGGGGGAACGGGCACTGAAGCTTTCTTT
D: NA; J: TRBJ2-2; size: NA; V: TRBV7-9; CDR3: CASSLTRVGTGELFF; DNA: TGTGCCAGCAGCTTAACCAGGGTTGGAACCGGGGAGCTGTTTTTT
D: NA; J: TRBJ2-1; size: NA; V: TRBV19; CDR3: CASSPRGSEQFF; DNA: TGTGCCAGTAGTCCTCGGGGAAGTGAGCAGTTCTTC
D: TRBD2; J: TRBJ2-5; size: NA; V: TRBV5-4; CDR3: CASRLREGETQYF; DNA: TGTGCCAGCAGGCTGCGGGAGGGGGAGACCCAGTACTTC
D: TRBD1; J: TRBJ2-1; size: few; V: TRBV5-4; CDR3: CASSSGTGPLWGEQFF; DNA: TGTGCCAGCAGCTCCGGGACAGGCCCCCTATGGGGTGAGCAGTTCTTC
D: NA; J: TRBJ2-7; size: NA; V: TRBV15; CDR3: CATSGSSGPTREQYF; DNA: TGTGCCACCAGCGGGAGTAGCGGACCCACGCGGGAGCAGTACTTC
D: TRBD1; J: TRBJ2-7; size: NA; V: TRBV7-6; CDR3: CASSTTPGQGVSEQYF; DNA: TGTGCCAGCAGCACCACACCGGGACAGGGTGTATCCGAGCAGTACTTC
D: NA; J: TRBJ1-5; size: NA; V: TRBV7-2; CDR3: CASSLGSQPQHF; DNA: TGTGCCAGCAGCTTAGGGAGTCAGCCCCAGCATTTT
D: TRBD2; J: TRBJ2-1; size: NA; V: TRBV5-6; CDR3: CASNAGGPYNEQFF; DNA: TGTGCCAGCAATGCGGGAGGTCCCTACAATGAGCAGTTCTTC
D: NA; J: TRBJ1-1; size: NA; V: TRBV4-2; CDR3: CASSQGGGTTEAFF; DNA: TGTGCCAGCAGCCAAGGGGGGGGCACCACTGAAGCTTTCTTT
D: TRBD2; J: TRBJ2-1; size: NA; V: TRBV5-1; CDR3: CASSWASGRNEQFF; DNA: TGCGCCAGCAGCTGGGCTAGCGGGAGGAATGAGCAGTTCTTC
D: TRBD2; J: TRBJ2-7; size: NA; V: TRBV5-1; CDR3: CASTSGTAGGEQYF; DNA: TGCGCCAGCACTAGCGGGACGGCAGGCGGCGAGCAGTACTTC
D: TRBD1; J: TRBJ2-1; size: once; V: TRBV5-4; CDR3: CASSLPRDRYNEQFF; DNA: TGTGCCAGCAGCTTGCCCAGGGACAGGTACAATGAGCAGTTCTTC
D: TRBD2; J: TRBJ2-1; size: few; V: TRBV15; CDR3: CATSVGLGYNEQFF; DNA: TGTGCCACCAGCGTGGGACTAGGCTACAATGAGCAGTTCTTC
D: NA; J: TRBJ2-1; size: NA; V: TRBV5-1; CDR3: CASSLVPGGSYNEQFF; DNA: TGCGCCAGCAGCTTGGTCCCCGGCGGGTCCTACAATGAGCAGTTCTTC
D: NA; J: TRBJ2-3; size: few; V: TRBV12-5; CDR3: CASGQGSRTDTQYF; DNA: TGTGCTAGTGGACAGGGTAGTAGGACAGATACGCAGTATTTT
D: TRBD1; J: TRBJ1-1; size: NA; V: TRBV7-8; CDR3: CASSLDRGRTEAFF; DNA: TGTGCCAGCAGCCTGGACAGGGGAAGAACTGAAGCTTTCTTT
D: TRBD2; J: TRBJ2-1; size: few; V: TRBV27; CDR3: CASSLGLDRNEQFF; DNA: TGTGCCAGCAGTCTTGGACTAGATCGCAATGAGCAGTTCTTC